These 16 T cell receptor beta chains share one sample of origin, sequenced in a study of CD8+ T cells in alopecia areata. Roughly five patients' CD4+ populations were sorted into CD25+CD127- cells. Reverse transcription of extracted RNA yielded cDNA, which provided the sequencing template. Sequenced by immunoSEQ multiplex PCR; TCRdb stores in-frame clones only, minus some. The table lists about 14,000 clones, over 50% of them singletons. Sequencing was carried out using CD4+ Tregs sorted from blood. These receptor sequences come from a human donor with alopecia areata.

This clone was recorded once. The same CDR3 also results from other DNA sequences found in this sample. The chain uses TRBV11-2 and TRBJ1-1, with TRBD1 matching 7 bases. The CDR3 is made up of 13 amino acids. Germline V gives CDR1 SGHAT, CDR2 FQNNGV. Trimming removed 6 bases from V and 4 bases from J; junction bases left unmatched: 5. The CDR3 region is CASSPRGGTEAFF. CDR3 sequence (DNA): TGTGCCAGCAGTCCCAGGGGGGGCACTGAAGCTTTCTTT.

Only one count was recorded for this clone. The V gene is TRBV7-9, the J gene TRBJ1-1; D not resolved. The V end lost 5 bases, the J end lost 5 bases, and 15 bases lay between the germline ends. Looked up from germline, CDR1 is SEHNR and CDR2 is FQNEAQ (reference sequence). The CDR3 runs to 14 residues. CDR3 sequence reads: CASSTGPWTTEAFF. The CDR3 DNA follows: TGTGCCAGCAGCACCGGACCCTGGACGACTGAAGCTTTCTTT.

The chain combines TRBV23-1 with TRBJ1-4; no firm D call. TRBV23-1 is filed as an ORF, its function uncertain. The CDR3 is 16 amino acids. Trimming cost V 2 bases and J 13 bases, with 23 bases left between them. The CDR3: CASSQPSPGVMSILFF. In nucleotides, the CDR3 is TGCGCCAGCAGTCAACCTAGCCCCGGAGTAATGAGTATACTGTTTTTT.

V is TRBV10-2 and J is TRBJ2-7; TRBD2 matches 7 bases. Germline CDR1 and CDR2: WSHSY and SAAADI. This CDR3 is 16 amino acids long. J lost 2 bases, V lost 8 bases, and 15 bases had no gene match. The chain's CDR3 is CASSLVPRAGAYEQYF. CDR3 nucleotide sequence: TGCGCCAGCTCTCTGGTTCCGAGGGCGGGAGCCTACGAGCAGTACTTC.

The chain employs TRBV19 and TRBJ2-6; TRBD2 matches 11 bases. Losses at the gene ends were 10 bases for V and 0 bases for J; bases not matched to a gene: 8. This CDR3 spans 17 amino acids. The germline CDR1 and CDR2 sequences are LNHDA and SQIVND (reference sequence). Here the CDR3 reads CATKASGRFSGANVLTF. The CDR3 nucleotides read TGTGCCACCAAGGCTAGCGGGAGGTTCTCTGGGGCCAACGTCCTGACTTTC.

This clone was found once. V is TRBV5-1 and J is TRBJ2-1, with D unclear. Germline CDR1 reads SGHRS; CDR2 reads YFSETQ. Trimming took 0 bases from V and 13 from J, leaving 17 bases between them. CDR3 length equals 14 residues. CDR3 coding DNA: TGCGCCAGCAGCTTGGAGACCAGCAGTACCATACAGTTCTTC. This codes for CASSLETSSTIQFF. Using reference TRBV5-1 and TRBJ2-1 for the parts outside the CDR3, the full variable domain is KAGVTQTPRYLIKTRGQQVTLSCSPISGHRSVSWYQQTPGQGLQFLFEYFSETQRNKGNFPGRFSGRQFSNSRSEMNVSTLELGDSALYLCASSLETSSTIQFFGPGTRLTVL.

The chain uses TRBV28 and TRBJ2-7; D is ambiguous. The V and J ends lost 1 base and 4 bases respectively, with 11 bases between them. This CDR3 contains 14 residues. The germline gives CDR1 MDHEN, CDR2 SYDVKM. The DNA of the CDR3 is TGTGCCAGCAGTTTATCGGGCTCCTGGTACGAGCAGTACTTC. Its translation is CASSLSGSWYEQYF.

In regard to this clone: The same CDR3 arises from other DNA sequences in this sample as well. J is TRBJ2-5 and V is TRBV5-4; 7 positions agree with TRBD1. The CDR3 spans 15 residues. V was pared by 4 bases and J by 0 bases, with 6 bases of the junction left unmatched. Germline CDR1 SGHNT, CDR2 YYREEE (reference sequence). The CDR3, as DNA: TGTGCCAGCAGCCTACCACAGGGGAACCAAGAGACCCAGTACTTC. It specifies CASSLPQGNQETQYF.

This chain joins TRBV7-2 and TRBJ2-1, with 11 bases that match TRBD2. CDR3 length: 15 residues. Germline CDR1 is SGHTA and CDR2 is FQGNSA. V trimming: 5 bases; J trimming: 9 bases; junction bases outside the gene matches: 9. The CDR3 loop is CASSVTRTSGPEQFF. CDR3 coding DNA: TGTGCCAGCAGCGTAACACGGACTAGCGGGCCTGAGCAGTTCTTC.

CDR3 in DNA: TGTGCCAGCAGTGATGCCGGGGCCGGCTATACGCAGTATTTT. Protein: CASSDAGAGYTQYF. The genes are TRBV6-5 and TRBJ2-3; the D gene could be TRBD1 or TRBD2 (5 bases each). The germline gives CDR1 MNHEY, CDR2 SVGAGI. This CDR3 has 14 residues. Trimming took off 5 bases at V and 7 bases at J, with 16 bases between the two ends.

This clone appeared a single time. This chain joins TRBV11-2 and TRBJ2-1; D is ambiguous. This CDR3 region has 11 residues. Trimming shortened V by 5 bases and J by 12 bases, and 11 bases separated the two germline ends. Per the germline V gene, CDR1 is SGHAT and CDR2 is FQNNGV. CDR3 DNA sequence: TGTGCCAGCAGCCTGAAGGCTGGGCAGTTCTTC. Its translation is CASSLKAGQFF.

This clone turned up a few times. The rearrangement uses TRBV5-1 and TRBJ2-5, with D possibly matching TRBD1 (6 bases). Germline values: CDR1 SGHRS, CDR2 YFSETQ. V was trimmed by 0 bases and J by 5 bases, leaving 17 bases between them. The CDR3 sequence is 16 residues long. CDR3 in DNA: TGCGCCAGCAGCTTGGGGAGGACAGTAAGGTCGGAGACCCAGTACTTC. Protein product: CASSLGRTVRSETQYF.

V gene TRBV5-1 combines with J gene TRBJ2-1, with D perhaps given as TRBD1 or TRBD2 (5 bases each). In germline, CDR1 is SGHRS, CDR2 YFSETQ. V lost 2 bases and J 7 bases, leaving 13 bases between the germline ends. The CDR3 is 14 amino acids. The CDR3 DNA reads as TGCGCCAGCAGCTTTCGGGGAAGGGGAAATGAGCAGTTCTTC. It specifies CASSFRGRGNEQFF.

This clone showed up just a few times. V and J are TRBV19 and TRBJ2-5; D not resolved. This CDR3 has 11 amino acids. The germline V gene has CDR1 LNHDA and CDR2 SQIVND (reference sequence). V dropped 5 bases and J dropped 5 bases, with 6 bases sitting between them. As DNA, the CDR3 is TGTGCCAGTAGTGCTGGGGAGACCCAGTACTTC. Its protein is CASSAGETQYF.

The chain is built from TRBV5-6 and TRBJ2-5; the D gene is possibly TRBD2 (6 bases). Germline lookup yields CDR1 SGHDT and CDR2 YYEEEE. V lost 0 bases and J lost 4, with 10 bases in between. The CDR3 extends over 14 amino acids. CDR3 nucleotide sequence: TGTGCCAGCAGCTTGGTTGGGCGGGGAGAGACCCAGTACTTC. Translated, it gives CASSLVGRGETQYF. Drawing the rest from reference TRBV5-6 and TRBJ2-5, the complete variable domain is DAGVTQSPTHLIKTRGQQVTLRCSPKSGHDTVSWYQQALGQGPQFIFQYYEEEERQRGNFPDRFSGHQFPNYSSELNVNALLLGDSALYLCASSLVGRGETQYFGPGTRLLVL.

The chain links TRBV13 to TRBJ2-7, with 9 bases lining up with TRBD2. Trimming took 5 bases from V and 5 from J; bases not matched to a gene: 19. The CDR3 is 18 residues long. The germline V gene has CDR1 PRHDT and CDR2 FYEKMQ (reference sequence). CDR3 in DNA: TGTGCCAGCAGCCGCTCAATCGCCTTAGCGGGAGAGCGCCACGAGCAGTACTTC. Its translation: CASSRSIALAGERHEQYF. The variable domain in full, with the rest retrieved from reference TRBV13 and TRBJ2-7, is AAGVIQSPRHLIKEKRETATLKCYPIPRHDTVYWYQQGPGQDPQFLISFYEKMQSDKGSIPDRFSAQQFSDYHSELNMSSLELGDSALYFCASSRSIALAGERHEQYFGPGTRLTVT.